The present TCR beta chain was sequenced within a study of T-cell reconstitution after alpha-beta-depleted transplantation in children. There are a few counts of this clonotype. What it recognizes is unknown. Study conclusions and caveats: Some patients owed their high day-60 TCRbeta diversity to surviving recipient T cells and thymic progenitors. Expanded graft clones, several hundred of them, were reportedly the source of alpha-beta T cells about two months after transplant.

As it was prepared, the TCRbeta library received unique molecular identifiers. TCRdb reanalysed the PCR reads using MiXCR and keeps one entry per CDR3 protein. The sample lists about 250,000 distinct CDR3 sequences; about 24% were seen once. CDR3 length: 18 residues. The V gene lost 0 bases and the J gene lost 0 bases, with 17 bases spanning the gap. Germline loops: CDR1 DFQATT, CDR2 SNEGSKA (reference sequence). Specimen: PBMCs, mostly from graft donor cells, collected 360 days after TCRalphabeta/CD19-depleted stem cell transplant. The sequence came from a female patient aged 2 to 10 who had a stem cell transplant for congenital amegakaryocytic thrombocytopenia, so the T cells may come from the graft donor. This chain connects TRBV20-1 to TRBJ2-2; no reliable D call. CDR3 sequence reads: CSARDLRILESNTGELFF. The CDR3 nucleotides read TGCAGTGCTAGAGATCTAAGGATCCTGGAGTCGAACACCGGGGAGCTGTTTTTT.